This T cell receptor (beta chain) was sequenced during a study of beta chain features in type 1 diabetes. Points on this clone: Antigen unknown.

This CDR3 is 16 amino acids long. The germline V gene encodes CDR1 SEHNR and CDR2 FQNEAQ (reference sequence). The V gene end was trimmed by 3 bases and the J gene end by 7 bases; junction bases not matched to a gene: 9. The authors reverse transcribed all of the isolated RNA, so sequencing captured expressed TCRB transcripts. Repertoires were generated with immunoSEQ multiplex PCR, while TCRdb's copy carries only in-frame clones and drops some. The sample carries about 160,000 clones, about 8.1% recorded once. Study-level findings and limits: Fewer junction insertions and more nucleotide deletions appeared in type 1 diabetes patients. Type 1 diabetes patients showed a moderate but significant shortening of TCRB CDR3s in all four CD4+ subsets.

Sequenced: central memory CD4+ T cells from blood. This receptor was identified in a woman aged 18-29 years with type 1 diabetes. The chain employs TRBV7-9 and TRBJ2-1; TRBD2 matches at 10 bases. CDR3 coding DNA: TGTGCCAGCAGCTTCGCAGCGGGAGGGAGGGGGAATGAGCAGTTCTTC. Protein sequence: CASSFAAGGRGNEQFF. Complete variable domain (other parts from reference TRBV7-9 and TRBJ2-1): DTGVSQNPRHKITKRGQNVTFRCDPISEHNRLYWYRQTLGQGPEFLTYFQNEAQLEKSRLLSDRFSAERPKGSFSTLEIQRTEQGDSAMYLCASSFAAGGRGNEQFFGPGTRLTVL.